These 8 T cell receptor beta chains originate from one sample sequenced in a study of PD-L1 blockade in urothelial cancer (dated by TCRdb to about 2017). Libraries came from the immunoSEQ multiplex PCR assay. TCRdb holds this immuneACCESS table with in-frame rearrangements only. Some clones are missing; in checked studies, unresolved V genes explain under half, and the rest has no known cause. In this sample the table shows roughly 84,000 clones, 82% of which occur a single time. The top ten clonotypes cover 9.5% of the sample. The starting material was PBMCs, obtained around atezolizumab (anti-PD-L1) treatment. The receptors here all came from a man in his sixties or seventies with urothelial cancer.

The CDR3 DNA reads TGCGCCAGCAGCTTGGAGGGACAGGGGGTGGGTGAGCAGTTCTTC. Residues: CASSLEGQGVGEQFF. The genes are TRBV5-1 and TRBJ2-1; the match to TRBD1 covers 11 bases. After removal of 0 bases from V and 9 bases from J, the junction contained 5 bases not matched to a gene. Looked up from germline, CDR1 is SGHRS and CDR2 is YFSETQ. CDR3 length equals 15 residues.

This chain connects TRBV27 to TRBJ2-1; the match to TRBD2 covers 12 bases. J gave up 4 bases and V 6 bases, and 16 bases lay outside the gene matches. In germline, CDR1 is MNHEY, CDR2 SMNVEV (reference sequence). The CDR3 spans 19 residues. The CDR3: CASSRRTSGGNYQYNEQFF. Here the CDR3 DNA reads TGTGCCAGCAGCCGGAGAACTAGCGGGGGGAATTATCAATACAATGAGCAGTTCTTC.

The CDR3 bases are TGCGCCAGCAGCTGGTTGCGTCGTACGAACACCGGGGAGCTGTTTTTT. The encoded protein is CASSWLRRTNTGELFF. The rearrangement joins TRBV5-1 to TRBJ2-2, with D hard to call. Germline V gives CDR1 SGHRS, CDR2 YFSETQ. V was clipped by 3 bases and J by 0 bases, with 12 bases between them. The CDR3 has 16 residues.

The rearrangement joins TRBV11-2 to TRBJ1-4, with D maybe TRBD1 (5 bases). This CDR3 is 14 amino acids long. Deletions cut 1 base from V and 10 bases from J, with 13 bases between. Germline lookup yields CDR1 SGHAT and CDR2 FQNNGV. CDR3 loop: CASSLVPTGGKLFF. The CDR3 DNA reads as TGTGCCAGCAGCTTAGTCCCGACGGGGGGAAAACTGTTTTTT.

The CDR3 protein is CASSMGAQGTEAFF. The CDR3 DNA reads as TGTGCCAGTAGTATGGGGGCTCAGGGCACTGAAGCTTTCTTT. The chain is built from TRBV19 and TRBJ1-1; TRBD1 might be the D (6 bases). CDR1 and CDR2 from the germline V gene are LNHDA and SQIVND (reference sequence). This CDR3 has 14 residues. Trimming took 3 bases from V and 4 from J, leaving 12 bases between them.

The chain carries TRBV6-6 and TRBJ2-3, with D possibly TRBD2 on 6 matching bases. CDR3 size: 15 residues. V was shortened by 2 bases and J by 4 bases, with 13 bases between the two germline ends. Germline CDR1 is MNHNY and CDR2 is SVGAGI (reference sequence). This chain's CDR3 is CASSYGEDGADTQYF. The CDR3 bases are TGTGCCAGCAGTTACGGGGAGGATGGGGCAGATACGCAGTATTTT.

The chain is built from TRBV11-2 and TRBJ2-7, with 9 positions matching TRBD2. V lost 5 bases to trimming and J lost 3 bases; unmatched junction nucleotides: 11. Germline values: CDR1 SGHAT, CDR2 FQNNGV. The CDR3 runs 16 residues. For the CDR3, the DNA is TGTGCCAGCAGCCGAACCCTGGGGACTAGCTACTACGAGCAGTACTTC. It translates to CASSRTLGTSYYEQYF.

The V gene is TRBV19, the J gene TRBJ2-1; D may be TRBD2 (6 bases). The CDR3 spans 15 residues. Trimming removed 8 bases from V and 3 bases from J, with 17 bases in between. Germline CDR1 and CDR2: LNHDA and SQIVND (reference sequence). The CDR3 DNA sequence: TGTGCCAGTTCCTACGGGAGTTCAGTCTACAATGAGCAGTTCTTC. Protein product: CASSYGSSVYNEQFF.